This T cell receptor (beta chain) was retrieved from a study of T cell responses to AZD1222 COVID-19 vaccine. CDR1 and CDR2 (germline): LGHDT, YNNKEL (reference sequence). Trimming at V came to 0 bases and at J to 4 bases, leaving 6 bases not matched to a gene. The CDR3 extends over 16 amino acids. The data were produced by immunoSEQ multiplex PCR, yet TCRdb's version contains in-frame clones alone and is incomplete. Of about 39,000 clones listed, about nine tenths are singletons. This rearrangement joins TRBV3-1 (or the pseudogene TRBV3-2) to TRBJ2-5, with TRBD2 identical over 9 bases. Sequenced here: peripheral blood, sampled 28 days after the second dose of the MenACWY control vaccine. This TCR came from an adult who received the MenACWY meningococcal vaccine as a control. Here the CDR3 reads CASSQDRAGLAETQYF. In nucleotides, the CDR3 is TGTGCCAGCAGCCAAGATAGAGCGGGACTAGCAGAGACCCAGTACTTC.